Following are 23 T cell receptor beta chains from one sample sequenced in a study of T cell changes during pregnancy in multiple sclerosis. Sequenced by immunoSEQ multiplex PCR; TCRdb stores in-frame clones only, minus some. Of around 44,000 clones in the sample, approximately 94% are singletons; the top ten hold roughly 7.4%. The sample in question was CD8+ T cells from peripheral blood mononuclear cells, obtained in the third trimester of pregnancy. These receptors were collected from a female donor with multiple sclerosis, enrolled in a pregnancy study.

The DNA of the CDR3 is TGTGCCAGCAGTTACTCTCCGGGACAGGGAGAAGCTTTCTTT. This codes for CASSYSPGQGEAFF. The chain combines TRBV6-5 with TRBJ1-1, with 9 bases identical to TRBD1. Germline V gene data show CDR1 as MNHEY and CDR2 as SVGAGI. The V and J ends lost 0 bases and 8 bases, in that order; junction bases with no gene match: 4. This CDR3 comprises 14 residues.

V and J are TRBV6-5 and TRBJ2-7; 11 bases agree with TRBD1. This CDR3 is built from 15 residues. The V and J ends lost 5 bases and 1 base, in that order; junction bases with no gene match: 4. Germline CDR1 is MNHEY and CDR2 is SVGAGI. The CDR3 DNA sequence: TGTGCCAGCAGTCCAGGGACAGGGGGTTCCTACGAGCAGTACTTC. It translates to CASSPGTGGSYEQYF.

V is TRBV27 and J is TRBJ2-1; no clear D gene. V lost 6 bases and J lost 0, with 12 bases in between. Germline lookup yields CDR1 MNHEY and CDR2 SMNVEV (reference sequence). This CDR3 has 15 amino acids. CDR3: CASSLDLASYNEQFF. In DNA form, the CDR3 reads TGTGCCAGCAGCCTAGACCTTGCCTCCTACAATGAGCAGTTCTTC.

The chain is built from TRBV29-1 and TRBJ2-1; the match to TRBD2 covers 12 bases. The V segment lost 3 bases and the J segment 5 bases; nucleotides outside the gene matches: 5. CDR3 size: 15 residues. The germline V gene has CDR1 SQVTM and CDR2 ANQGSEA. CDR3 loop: CSVDTSGRTHNEQFF. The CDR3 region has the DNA TGCAGCGTTGATACTAGCGGGAGGACCCACAATGAGCAGTTCTTC.

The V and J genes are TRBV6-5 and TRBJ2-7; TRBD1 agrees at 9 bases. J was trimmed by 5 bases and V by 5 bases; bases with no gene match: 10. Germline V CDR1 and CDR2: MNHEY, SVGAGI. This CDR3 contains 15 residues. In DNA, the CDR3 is TGTGCCAGCAGTCCTACTACAGGGGGCCACCACGAGCAGTACTTC. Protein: CASSPTTGGHHEQYF.

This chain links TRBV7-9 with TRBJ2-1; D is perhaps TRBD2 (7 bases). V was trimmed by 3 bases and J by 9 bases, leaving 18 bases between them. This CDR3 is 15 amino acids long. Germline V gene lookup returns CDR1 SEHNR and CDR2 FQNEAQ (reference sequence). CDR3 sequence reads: CASSFTGIRGGEQFF. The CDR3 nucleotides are TGTGCCAGCAGCTTCACAGGGATCCGCGGGGGTGAGCAGTTCTTC.

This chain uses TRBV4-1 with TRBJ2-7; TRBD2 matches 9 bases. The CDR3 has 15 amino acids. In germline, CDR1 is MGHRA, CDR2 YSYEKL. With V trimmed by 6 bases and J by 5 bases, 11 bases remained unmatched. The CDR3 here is CASSPTSGIAHEQYF. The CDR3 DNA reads TGCGCCAGCAGTCCGACTAGCGGCATAGCCCACGAGCAGTACTTC.

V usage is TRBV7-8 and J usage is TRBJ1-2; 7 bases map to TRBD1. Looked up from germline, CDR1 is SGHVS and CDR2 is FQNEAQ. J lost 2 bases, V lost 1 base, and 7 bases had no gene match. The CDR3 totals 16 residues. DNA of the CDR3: TGTGCCAGCAGCTTAGTATTGGTACAGGGGAACTATGGCTACACCTTC. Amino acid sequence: CASSLVLVQGNYGYTF.

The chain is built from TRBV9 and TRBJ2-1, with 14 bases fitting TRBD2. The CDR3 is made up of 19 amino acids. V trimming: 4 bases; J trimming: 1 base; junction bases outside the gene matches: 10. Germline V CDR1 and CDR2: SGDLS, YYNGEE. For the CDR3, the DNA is TGTGCCAGCAGCCCCCGAGCGAGACTAGCGGGAGGGTCCTACAATGAGCAGTTCTTC. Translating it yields CASSPRARLAGGSYNEQFF. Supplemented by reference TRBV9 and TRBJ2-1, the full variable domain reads DSGVTQTPKHLITATGQRVTLRCSPRSGDLSVYWYQQSLDQGLQFLIQYYNGEERAKGNILERFSAQQFPDLHSELNLSSLELGDSALYFCASSPRARLAGGSYNEQFFGPGTRLTVL.

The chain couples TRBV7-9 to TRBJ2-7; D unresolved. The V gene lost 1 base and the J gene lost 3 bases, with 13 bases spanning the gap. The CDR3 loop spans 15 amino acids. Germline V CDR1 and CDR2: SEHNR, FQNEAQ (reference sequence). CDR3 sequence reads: CASSLGSGYIYEQYF. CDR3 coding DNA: TGTGCCAGCAGCTTAGGATCAGGCTATATCTACGAGCAGTACTTC.

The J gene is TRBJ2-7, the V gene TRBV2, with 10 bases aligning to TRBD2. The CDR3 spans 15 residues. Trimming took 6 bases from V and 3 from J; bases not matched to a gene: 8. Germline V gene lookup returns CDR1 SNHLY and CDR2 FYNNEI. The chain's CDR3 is CASRMLAGESYEQYF. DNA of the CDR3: TGTGCCAGCAGGATGCTAGCGGGAGAAAGCTACGAGCAGTACTTC.

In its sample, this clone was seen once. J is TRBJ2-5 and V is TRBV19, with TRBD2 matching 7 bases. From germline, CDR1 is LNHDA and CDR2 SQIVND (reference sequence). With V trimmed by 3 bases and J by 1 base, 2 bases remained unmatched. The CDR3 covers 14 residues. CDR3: CASSIGGTQETQYF. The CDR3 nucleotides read TGTGCCAGTAGTATCGGGGGGACCCAAGAGACCCAGTACTTC. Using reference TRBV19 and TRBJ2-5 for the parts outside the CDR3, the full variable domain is DGGITQSPKYLFRKEGQNVTLSCEQNLNHDAMYWYRQDPGQGLRLIYYSQIVNDFQKGDIAEGYSVSREKKESFPLTVTSAQKNPTAFYLCASSIGGTQETQYFGPGTRLLVL.

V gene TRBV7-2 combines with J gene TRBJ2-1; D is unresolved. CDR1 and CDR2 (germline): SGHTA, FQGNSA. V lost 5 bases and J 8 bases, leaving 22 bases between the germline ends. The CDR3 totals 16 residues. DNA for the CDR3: TGTGCCAGCAGCCCGCACTCAAGAGGAAGAAGTCATGAGCAGTTCTTC. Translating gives CASSPHSRGRSHEQFF.

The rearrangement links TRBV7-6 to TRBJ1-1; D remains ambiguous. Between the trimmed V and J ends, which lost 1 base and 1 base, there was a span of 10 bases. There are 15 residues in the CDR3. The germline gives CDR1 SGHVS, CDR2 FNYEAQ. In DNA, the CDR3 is TGTGCCAGCAGCTTAGGGTTAGGCGGGAACACTGAAGCTTTCTTT. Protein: CASSLGLGGNTEAFF.

CDR3 coding DNA: TGTGCCAGCAGCGGCGGGACAGCCTACGAGCAGTACTTC. Protein sequence: CASSGGTAYEQYF. The gene calls are TRBV13 and TRBJ2-7, with a weak D call TRBD1 (7 bases). The CDR3 is made up of 13 amino acids. Germline CDR1 is PRHDT and CDR2 is FYEKMQ (reference sequence). V dropped 5 bases and J dropped 2 bases, with 10 bases sitting between them.

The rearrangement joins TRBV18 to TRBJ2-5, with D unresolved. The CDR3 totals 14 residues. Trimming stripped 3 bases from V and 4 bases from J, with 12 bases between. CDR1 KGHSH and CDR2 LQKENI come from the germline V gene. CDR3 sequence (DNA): TGTGCCAGCTCACCCACTCCTGATGGAGAGACCCAGTACTTC. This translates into CASSPTPDGETQYF.

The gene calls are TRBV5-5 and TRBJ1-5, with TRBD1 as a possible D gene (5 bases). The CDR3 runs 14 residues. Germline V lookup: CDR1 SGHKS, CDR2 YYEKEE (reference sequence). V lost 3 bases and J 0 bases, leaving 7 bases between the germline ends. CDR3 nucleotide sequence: TGTGCCAGCAGCTCAGGGTATAGCAATCAGCCCCAGCATTTT. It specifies CASSSGYSNQPQHF.

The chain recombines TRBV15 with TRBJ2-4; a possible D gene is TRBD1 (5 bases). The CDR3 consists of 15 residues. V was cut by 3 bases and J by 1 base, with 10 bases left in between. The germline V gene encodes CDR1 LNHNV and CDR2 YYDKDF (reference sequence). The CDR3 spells CATSSGRVAKNIQYF. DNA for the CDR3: TGTGCCACCAGCAGCGGCAGGGTGGCCAAAAACATTCAGTACTTC.

The CDR3 bases are TGTGCCAGCAGTTACTCCTCTGAGCAGTTCTTC. It is translated as CASSYSSEQFF. The chain links TRBV6-6 to TRBJ2-1; D uncertain. CDR1 and CDR2 (germline): MNHNY, SVGAGI (reference sequence). The CDR3 runs 11 residues. The V end lost 0 bases, the J end lost 9 bases, and 3 bases lay between the germline ends.

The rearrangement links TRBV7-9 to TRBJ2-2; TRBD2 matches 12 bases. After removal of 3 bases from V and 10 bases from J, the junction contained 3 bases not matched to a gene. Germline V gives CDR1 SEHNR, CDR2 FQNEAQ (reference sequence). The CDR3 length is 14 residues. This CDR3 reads CASSFPSGREELFF. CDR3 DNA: TGTGCCAGCAGCTTCCCTAGCGGGAGGGAGGAGCTGTTTTTT. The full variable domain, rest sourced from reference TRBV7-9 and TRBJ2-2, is DTGVSQNPRHKITKRGQNVTFRCDPISEHNRLYWYRQTLGQGPEFLTYFQNEAQLEKSRLLSDRFSAERPKGSFSTLEIQRTEQGDSAMYLCASSFPSGREELFFGEGSRLTVL.

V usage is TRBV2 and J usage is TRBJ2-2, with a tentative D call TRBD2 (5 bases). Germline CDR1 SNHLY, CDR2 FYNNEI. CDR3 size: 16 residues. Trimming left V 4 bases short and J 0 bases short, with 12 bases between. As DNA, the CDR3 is TGTGCCAGCAGTGGGAGGCCGGGCGCGAACACCGGGGAGCTGTTTTTT. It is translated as CASSGRPGANTGELFF.

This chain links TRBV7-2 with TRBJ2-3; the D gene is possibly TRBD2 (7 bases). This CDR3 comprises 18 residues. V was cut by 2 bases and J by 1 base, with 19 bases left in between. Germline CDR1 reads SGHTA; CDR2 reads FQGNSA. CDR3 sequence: CASSLTSEGGGGTDTQYF. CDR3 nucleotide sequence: TGTGCCAGCAGCTTAACCTCGGAGGGGGGAGGGGGCACAGATACGCAGTATTTT.

In DNA form, the CDR3 reads TGTGCCAGCAGCGTATATCCGGGACAGGGATACGAGCAGTACTTC. Protein: CASSVYPGQGYEQYF. V gene TRBV7-3 combines with J gene TRBJ2-7, with 9 bases fitting TRBD1. V was clipped by 5 bases and J by 4 bases; unmatched bases: 9. The germline V gene has CDR1 SGHTA and CDR2 FQGTGA. This CDR3 contains 15 residues.